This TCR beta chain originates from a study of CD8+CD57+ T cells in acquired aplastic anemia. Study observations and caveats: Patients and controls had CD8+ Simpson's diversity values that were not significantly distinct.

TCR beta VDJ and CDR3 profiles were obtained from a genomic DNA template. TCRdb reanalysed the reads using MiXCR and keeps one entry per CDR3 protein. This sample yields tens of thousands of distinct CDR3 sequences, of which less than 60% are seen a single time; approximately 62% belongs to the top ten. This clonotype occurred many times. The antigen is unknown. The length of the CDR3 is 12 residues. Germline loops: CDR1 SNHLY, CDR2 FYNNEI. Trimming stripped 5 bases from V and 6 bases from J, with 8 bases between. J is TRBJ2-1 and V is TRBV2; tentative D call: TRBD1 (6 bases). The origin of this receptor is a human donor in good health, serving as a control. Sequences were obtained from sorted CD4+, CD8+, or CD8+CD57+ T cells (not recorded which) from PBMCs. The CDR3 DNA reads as TGTGCCAGCAGTTCGACAGGCAATGAGCAGTTCTTC. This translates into CASSSTGNEQFF. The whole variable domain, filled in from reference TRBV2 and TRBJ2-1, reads EPEVTQTPSHQVTQMGQEVILRCVPISNHLYFYWYRQILGQKVEFLVSFYNNEISEKSEIFDDQFSVERPDGSNFTLKIRSTKLEDSAMYFCASSSTGNEQFFGPGTRLTVL.